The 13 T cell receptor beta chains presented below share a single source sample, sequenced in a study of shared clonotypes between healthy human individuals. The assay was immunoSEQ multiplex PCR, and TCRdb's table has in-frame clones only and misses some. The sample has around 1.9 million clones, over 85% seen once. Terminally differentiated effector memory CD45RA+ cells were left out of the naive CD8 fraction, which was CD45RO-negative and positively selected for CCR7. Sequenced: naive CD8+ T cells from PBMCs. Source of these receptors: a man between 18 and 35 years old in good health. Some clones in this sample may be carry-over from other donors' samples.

CDR3 nucleotide sequence: TGTGCCAGCAGGGGGGGAACTGAAGAGACCCAGTACTTC. The encoded protein is CASRGGTEETQYF. This chain connects TRBV7-9 to TRBJ2-5; TRBD2 might be the D (6 bases). V lost 6 bases and J lost 3, with 11 bases in between. The CDR3 sequence is 13 residues long. Germline lookup yields CDR1 SEHNR and CDR2 FQNEAQ (reference sequence).

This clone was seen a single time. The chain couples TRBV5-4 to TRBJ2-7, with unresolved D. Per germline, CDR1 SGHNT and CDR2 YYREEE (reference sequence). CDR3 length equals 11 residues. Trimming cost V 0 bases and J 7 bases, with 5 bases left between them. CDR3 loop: CASSLASEQYF. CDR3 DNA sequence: TGTGCCAGCAGCTTGGCGTCGGAGCAGTACTTC.

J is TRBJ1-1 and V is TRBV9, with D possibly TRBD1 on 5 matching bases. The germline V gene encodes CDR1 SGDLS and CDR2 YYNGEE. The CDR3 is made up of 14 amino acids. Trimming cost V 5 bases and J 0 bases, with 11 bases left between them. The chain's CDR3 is CASSRRDVNTEAFF. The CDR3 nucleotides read TGTGCCAGCAGTCGACGGGACGTGAACACTGAAGCTTTCTTT.

The CDR3 sequence is CAWGDRASYNEQFF. The CDR3 nucleotides are TGTGCCTGGGGGGACAGGGCCTCCTACAATGAGCAGTTCTTC. The rearrangement links TRBV30 to TRBJ2-1, with TRBD1 identical over 9 bases. This CDR3 spans 14 amino acids. Germline V gene sequence: CDR1 GTSNPN, CDR2 SVGIG (reference sequence). Germline trimming cut 5 bases from V and 0 bases from J; bases unmatched to any gene: 2.

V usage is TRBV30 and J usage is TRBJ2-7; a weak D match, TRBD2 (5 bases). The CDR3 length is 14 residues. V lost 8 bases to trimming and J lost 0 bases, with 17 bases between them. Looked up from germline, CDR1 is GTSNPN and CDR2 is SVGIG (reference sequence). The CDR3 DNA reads TGTGCCCAAAACAACGACGAGGGCTCCTACGAGCAGTACTTC. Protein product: CAQNNDEGSYEQYF.

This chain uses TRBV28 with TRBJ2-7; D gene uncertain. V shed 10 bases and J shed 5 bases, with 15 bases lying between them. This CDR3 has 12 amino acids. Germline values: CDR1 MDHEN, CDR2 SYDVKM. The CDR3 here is CATRTLRHEQYF. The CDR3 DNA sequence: TGTGCCACCCGGACCCTGCGCCACGAGCAGTACTTC. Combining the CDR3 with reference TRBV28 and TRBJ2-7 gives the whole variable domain DVKVTQSSRYLVKRTGEKVFLECVQDMDHENMFWYRQDPGLGLRLIYFSYDVKMKEKGDIPEGYSVSREKKERFSLILESASTNQTSMYLCATRTLRHEQYFGPGTRLTVT.

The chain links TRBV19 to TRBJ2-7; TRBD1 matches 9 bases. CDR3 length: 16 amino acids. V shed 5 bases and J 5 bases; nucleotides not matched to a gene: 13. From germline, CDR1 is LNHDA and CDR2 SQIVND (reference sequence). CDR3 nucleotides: TGTGCCAGTAGTTCCCGGGACAGGGTTCCGGGCCACGAGCAGTACTTC. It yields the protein CASSSRDRVPGHEQYF.

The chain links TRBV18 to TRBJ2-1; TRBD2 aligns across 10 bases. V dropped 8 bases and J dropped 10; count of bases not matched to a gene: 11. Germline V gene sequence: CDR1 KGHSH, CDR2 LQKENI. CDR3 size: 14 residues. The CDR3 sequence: CASADSSGSYEQFF. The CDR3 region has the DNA TGTGCCAGCGCAGATTCTAGCGGGAGTTACGAGCAGTTCTTC.

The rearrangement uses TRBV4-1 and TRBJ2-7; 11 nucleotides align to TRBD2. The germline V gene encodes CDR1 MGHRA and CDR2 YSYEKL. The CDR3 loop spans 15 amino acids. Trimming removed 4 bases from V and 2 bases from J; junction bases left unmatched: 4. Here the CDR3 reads CASSPTSGSPYEQYF. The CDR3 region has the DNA TGCGCCAGCAGCCCCACTAGCGGGAGCCCCTACGAGCAGTACTTC.

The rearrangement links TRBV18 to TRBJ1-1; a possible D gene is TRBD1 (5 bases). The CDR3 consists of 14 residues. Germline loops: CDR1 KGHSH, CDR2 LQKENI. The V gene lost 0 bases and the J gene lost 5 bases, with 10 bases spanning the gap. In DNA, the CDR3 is TGTGCCAGCTCACCACCGCCAGGGCCGACTGAAGCTTTCTTT. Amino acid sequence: CASSPPPGPTEAFF.

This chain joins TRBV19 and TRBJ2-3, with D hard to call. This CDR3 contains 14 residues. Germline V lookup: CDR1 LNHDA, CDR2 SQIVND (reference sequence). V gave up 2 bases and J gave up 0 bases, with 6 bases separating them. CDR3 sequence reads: CASSIRPSTDTQYF. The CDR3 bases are TGTGCCAGTAGTATAAGACCTAGCACAGATACGCAGTATTTT.

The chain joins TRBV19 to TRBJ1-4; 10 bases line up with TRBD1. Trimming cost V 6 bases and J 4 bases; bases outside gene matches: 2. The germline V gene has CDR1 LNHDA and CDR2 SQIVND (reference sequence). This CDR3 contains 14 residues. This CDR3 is CASSWTGGNEKLFF. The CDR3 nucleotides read TGTGCCAGTAGCTGGACAGGGGGTAATGAAAAACTGTTTTTT.

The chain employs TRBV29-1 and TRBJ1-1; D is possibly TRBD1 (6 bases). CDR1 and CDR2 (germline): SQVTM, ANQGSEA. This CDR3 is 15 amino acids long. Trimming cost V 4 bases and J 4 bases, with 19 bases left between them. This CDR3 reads CSVVGSGEDGTEAFF. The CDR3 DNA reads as TGCAGCGTTGTGGGGTCAGGGGAGGATGGCACTGAAGCTTTCTTT.